A selection of T cell receptor beta chains follows, all from one sample in a study of PD-L1 blockade in urothelial cancer. The data were produced by immunoSEQ multiplex PCR, yet TCRdb's version contains in-frame clones alone and is incomplete. This sample has about 66,000 clones; about nine tenths occur once, and the top ten carry around 11%. The sample here was PBMCs, taken around atezolizumab (anti-PD-L1) treatment. Source of these receptors: a man in his sixties with urothelial cancer. The CDR3 runs from the conserved cysteine through the conserved F or W. Each record gives: J gene, V gene, clone size, D gene, CDR3 protein, CDR3 DNA. The D gene is left open where the match is weak. Clone size is shown for a subset of rows, as once, few, many or a class of expanded clone.

TRBJ2-7,TRBV6-4,.,.,CASIAVLGEFLPEQYF,TGTGCCAGCATCGCTGTGCTCGGGGAGTTCCTTCCCGAGCAGTACTTC
TRBJ2-7,TRBV5-4,.,.,CASSSRLATYEQYF,TGTGCCAGCAGCTCGCGACTGGCAACCTACGAGCAGTACTTC
TRBJ1-6,TRBV13,.,.,CASSVPNSPLHF,TGTGCCAGCAGCGTCCCAAATTCACCCCTCCACTTT
TRBJ2-7,TRBV11-3,.,TRBD1,CASSSLSTGWFGILSYEQYF,TGTGCCAGCAGCTCGCTTTCGACAGGGTGGTTTGGTATCCTCTCCTACGAGCAGTACTTC
TRBJ2-7,TRBV6-1,.,.,CASNNRESTYEQYF,TGTGCCAGCAATAACAGGGAATCCACCTACGAGCAGTACTTC
TRBJ1-4,TRBV28,.,TRBD1,CASSWSGQGGEKLFF,TGTGCCAGCAGTTGGAGCGGGCAGGGGGGTGAAAAACTGTTTTTT
TRBJ1-4,TRBV19,.,TRBD1,CASSIGGTGVEKLFF,TGTGCCAGTAGTATAGGGGGGACAGGGGTTGAAAAACTGTTTTTT
TRBJ2-3,TRBV7-2,.,.,CASSLASVAGTQYF,TGTGCCAGCAGCTTAGCGAGTGTGGCGGGTACGCAGTATTTT
TRBJ1-4,TRBV7-9,.,.,CASSLNVGTTNEKLFF,TGTGCCAGCAGCCTTAACGTCGGTACAACTAATGAAAAACTGTTTTTT
TRBJ1-5,TRBV19,.,TRBD1,CASSIGRGLGNQPQHF,TGTGCCAGTAGTATAGGTAGGGGGCTAGGAAATCAGCCCCAGCATTTT
TRBJ2-5,TRBV6-5,.,.,CASSPDRAEGETQYF,TGTGCCAGCAGTCCAGACAGGGCGGAGGGAGAGACCCAGTACTTC
TRBJ2-7,TRBV25-1,.,TRBD1,CASTPTQGALNEQYF,TGTGCCAGCACGCCCACACAGGGGGCTCTGAACGAGCAGTACTTC
TRBJ2-7,TRBV4-2,.,TRBD1,CASSLGAGQAAREQYF,TGTGCCAGCAGCCTGGGGGCGGGACAGGCAGCGCGCGAGCAGTACTTC
TRBJ2-3,TRBV7-6,.,.,CASSLVGRVKDTQYF,TGTGCCAGCAGCTTAGTTGGCAGGGTCAAAGATACGCAGTATTTT
TRBJ2-5,TRBV28,.,TRBD2,CASSFRTSGRQETQYF,TGTGCCAGCAGTTTCAGAACTAGCGGGAGGCAAGAGACCCAGTACTTC
TRBJ1-2,TRBV4-2,few,TRBD1,CASSQGTGANYGYTF,TGTGCCAGCAGCCAGGGGACAGGGGCAAACTATGGCTACACCTTC
TRBJ2-7,TRBV11-2,.,.,CASSPRGRGEQYF,TGTGCCAGCAGCCCGCGTGGCAGGGGCGAGCAGTACTTC
TRBJ2-1,TRBV4-1,.,.,CASSREKGQKGHNEQFF,TGCGCCAGCAGCCGTGAAAAGGGACAAAAAGGGCACAATGAGCAGTTCTTC
TRBJ2-6,TRBV7-3,.,TRBD1,CASTPDRPSSGANVLTF,TGTGCCAGCACCCCGGACAGGCCTTCCTCTGGGGCCAACGTCCTGACTTTC
TRBJ1-2,TRBV28,.,.,CASSSIGQPANYGYTF,TGTGCCAGCAGCTCTATCGGACAGCCAGCTAACTATGGCTACACCTTC
TRBJ1-5,TRBV7-9,.,TRBD1,CASSWGTGGDQPQHF,TGTGCCAGCAGCTGGGGGACAGGGGGGGATCAGCCCCAGCATTTT
TRBJ1-3,TRBV9,few,.,CASSDYLSSGNTIYF,TGTGCCAGCAGCGACTACCTTTCCTCTGGAAACACCATATATTTT
TRBJ1-1,TRBV7-7,few,.,CASSLDRNTEAFF,TGTGCTAGCAGCCTGGACAGGAACACTGAAGCTTTCTTT
TRBJ2-5,TRBV7-7,.,.,CASSSGNRETQYF,TGTGCTAGCAGCTCAGGAAACAGGGAGACCCAGTACTTC
TRBJ2-5,TRBV7-9,.,TRBD1,CASSSPIDRDGETQYF,TGTGCCAGCAGCTCTCCTATCGACAGGGACGGAGAGACCCAGTACTTC
TRBJ2-1,TRBV9,.,TRBD1,CASSTAGTGTYNEQFF,TGTGCCAGCAGCACTGCCGGGACAGGCACGTACAATGAGCAGTTCTTC
TRBJ2-1,TRBV10-3,once,.,CAISPGRSQQFF,TGTGCCATCAGTCCCGGTCGGAGTCAGCAGTTCTTC
TRBJ1-5,TRBV5-1,.,TRBD1,CASSLGGQGAGQPQHF,TGCGCCAGCAGCTTGGGGGGACAGGGGGCAGGTCAGCCCCAGCATTTT
TRBJ2-3,TRBV7-3,.,TRBD2,CASSLRPSGGTQYF,TGTGCCAGCAGCTTAAGGCCCAGCGGGGGCACGCAGTATTTT
TRBJ1-5,TRBV18,.,TRBD1,CASSLLTGSGQPQHF,TGTGCCAGCTCACTACTGACAGGGTCCGGTCAGCCCCAGCATTTT
TRBJ1-2,TRBV6-1,.,TRBD1,CATRKTGAYGYTF,TGTGCCACCCGGAAGACAGGGGCCTATGGCTACACCTTC
TRBJ2-7,TRBV9,.,.,CASSVKGSSYEQYF,TGTGCCAGCAGCGTGAAAGGGAGTTCCTACGAGCAGTACTTC
TRBJ1-2,TRBV7-2,few,.,CASSLSASGIGGYTF,TGTGCCAGCAGCTTATCGGCTTCAGGGATAGGCGGCTACACCTTC
TRBJ1-2,TRBV6-5,.,.,CASSYISGNGYTF,TGTGCCAGCAGTTACATTTCGGGGAATGGCTACACCTTC
TRBJ1-2,TRBV18,.,TRBD1,CASSPPDRGGDYGYTF,TGTGCCAGCTCACCTCCGGACAGGGGCGGAGACTATGGCTACACCTTC
TRBJ2-6,TRBV2,.,.,CARSETRRHSGANVLTF,TGTGCCCGCAGTGAAACTCGGAGGCACTCTGGGGCCAACGTCCTGACTTTC
TRBJ2-7,TRBV4-2,.,TRBD2,CASSHGPGTSGIYEQYF,TGTGCCAGCAGCCACGGACCCGGGACTAGCGGGATCTACGAGCAGTACTTC
TRBJ2-4,TRBV10-2,.,.,CASSESSNIQYF,TGCGCCAGCAGTGAGTCGAGTAACATTCAGTACTTC
TRBJ1-4,TRBV5-1,few,TRBD1,CASSLTGASNEKLFF,TGCGCCAGCAGCTTAACAGGGGCGAGTAATGAAAAACTGTTTTTT
TRBJ2-4,TRBV13,.,.,CASSFRSTNLQNIQYF,TGTGCCAGCAGCTTCCGTTCGACTAACCTCCAAAACATTCAGTACTTC
TRBJ2-3,TRBV19,.,TRBD2,CASSRGGLALSSTDTQYF,TGTGCCAGTAGTAGGGGGGGACTAGCGTTATCTAGCACAGATACGCAGTATTTT